This TCR beta chain originates from a study of T cell repertoires in cytomegalovirus infection. Study overall: Both a matching HLA type and CMV infection were indicated by public TCR beta signatures.

MiXCR, applied by TCRdb to the reads, yields one record per CDR3 protein. The table shows around 710,000 distinct CDR3 sequences, with about 27% occurring only once. In the case of this clonotype: Its antigen is not known.

Study-level findings and limits: Ex vivo, HLA-C-restricted CMV-specific TCR beta clonotypes prevailed over the rest of the response.

This CDR3 has 15 amino acids. Trimming at V came to 2 bases and at J to 6 bases, leaving 7 bases not matched to a gene. V is TRBV12-3 or TRBV12-4 and J is TRBJ2-1, with 7 bases fitting TRBD2. The sample here was cultured CD8+ T cells from PBMCs, taken from culture after CMV antigen stimulation. The source is a human donor in good health (CMV status not recorded). Some clones in this sample may be carry-over from other donors' samples. The CDR3 loop reads CASSLRAGEINEQFF. CDR3 DNA sequence: TGTGCCAGCAGTTTACGGGCGGGGGAGATCAATGAGCAGTTCTTC.